Listed below are T cell receptor beta chains from one sample, sequenced in a study of vaccination effects on CD4 cells after COVID-19. Profiling relied on immunoSEQ multiplex PCR, and the TCRdb table lists in-frame clones only, not all of them. Found here are over 45,000 clones, under 70% of them singletons; the top ten hold about 16%. Antigens for these TCRs are unknown. Sequenced here: CD4+ T cells from PBMCs cultured with SARS-CoV-2 spike peptides, sampled before COVID-19 vaccination. These receptors were collected from a human donor who received a COVID-19 vaccine. CDR3s include the opening cysteine and the closing phenylalanine or tryptophan. D genes are given only for firm matches. Some rows have no size entry. The others give once, few or many, or a class for an expanded clone.

d_gene,abundance,v_gene,j_gene,CDR3aa,CDR3nt
NA,once,TRBV18,TRBJ2-5,CASSLQETQYF,TGTGCCAGCTCACTGCAAGAGACCCAGTACTTC
TRBD1,NA,TRBV2,TRBJ2-5,CASSPDRGFGTQYF,TGTGCCAGCAGTCCGGACAGGGGATTCGGGACCCAGTACTTC
NA,NA,TRBV6-6,TRBJ1-4,CASLARGTNEKLFF,TGTGCCAGCCTAGCAAGGGGGACTAATGAAAAACTGTTTTTT
NA,NA,TRBV30,TRBJ1-2,CAWSAPGHGYTF,TGTGCCTGGAGTGCTCCCGGCCACGGCTACACCTTC
NA,NA,TRBV5-1,TRBJ1-5,CASSSGTGVEPQHF,TGCGCCAGCAGCTCCGGGACCGGGGTTGAGCCCCAGCATTTT
NA,NA,TRBV24-1,TRBJ2-2,CATLTENTGELFF,TGTGCCACCCTTACAGAGAACACCGGGGAGCTGTTTTTT
TRBD1,many,TRBV3-1/TRBV3-2,TRBJ1-1,CASSQSGTGFTEAFF,TGTGCCAGCAGCCAGTCCGGGACAGGGTTCACTGAAGCTTTCTTT
TRBD1,NA,TRBV27,TRBJ1-2,CASSPAGTGLGYTF,TGTGCCAGCAGTCCGGCAGGGACAGGTCTGGGCTACACCTTC
NA,NA,TRBV27,TRBJ1-1,CASSLSPGSGTEAFF,TGTGCCAGCAGTTTATCGCCAGGGAGTGGGACTGAAGCTTTCTTT
NA,NA,TRBV2,TRBJ1-3,CASSVGGNTIYF,TGTGCCAGCAGTGTGGGAGGAAACACCATATATTTT
NA,NA,TRBV19,TRBJ1-2,CASSIPPSSLYGYTF,TGTGCCAGTAGTATCCCGCCGTCATCCCTCTATGGCTACACCTTC
NA,NA,TRBV3-1/TRBV3-2,TRBJ1-3,CASSQGQGTTGNTIYF,TGTGCCAGCAGCCAAGGGCAGGGGACTACTGGAAACACCATATATTTT
NA,NA,TRBV4-3,TRBJ1-1,CASSPGLGNTEAFF,TGCGCCAGCAGCCCCGGGTTGGGGAACACTGAAGCTTTCTTT
NA,NA,TRBV18,TRBJ1-1,CASSPAGNTEAFF,TGTGCCAGCTCGCCGGCCGGGAACACTGAAGCTTTCTTT
NA,few,TRBV12-3/TRBV12-4,TRBJ1-3,CASRGPGNTIYF,TGTGCCAGCAGGGGGCCTGGAAACACCATATATTTT
NA,NA,TRBV12-3/TRBV12-4,TRBJ2-5,CASSFSKGETQYF,TGTGCCAGCAGTTTTAGTAAGGGCGAGACCCAGTACTTC
TRBD2,NA,TRBV6-5,TRBJ2-1,CASRTTSEQFF,TGTGCCAGCAGGACGACTAGCGAGCAGTTCTTC
NA,NA,TRBV30,TRBJ2-7,CAWSVGGRYEQYF,TGTGCCTGGAGTGTGGGGGGGCGCTACGAGCAGTACTTC
TRBD1,NA,TRBV29-1,TRBJ1-1,CSVEGQTNTEAFF,TGCAGCGTTGAGGGACAGACGAACACTGAAGCTTTCTTT
TRBD1,NA,TRBV28,TRBJ1-4,CASSRQGAREKLFF,TGTGCCAGCAGCCGACAGGGGGCGCGGGAAAAACTGTTTTTT
NA,few,TRBV30,TRBJ1-2,CAWSDPHTNYGYTF,TGTGCCTGGAGTGACCCCCATACTAACTATGGCTACACCTTC
NA,few,TRBV6-6,TRBJ1-2,CASSYDRYGYTF,TGTGCCAGCAGTTACGACCGCTATGGCTACACCTTC
NA,NA,TRBV5-1,TRBJ2-1,CASSLGTANEQFF,TGCGCCAGCAGCTTGGGGACTGCTAATGAGCAGTTCTTC
NA,few,TRBV27,TRBJ1-5,CASSPRAGPGQPQHF,TGTGCCAGCAGTCCTCGGGCGGGGCCCGGTCAGCCCCAGCATTTT
TRBD1,few,TRBV18,TRBJ1-1,CASSPTGGGRTEAFF,TGTGCCAGCTCACCGACAGGGGGCGGGCGCACTGAAGCTTTCTTT
TRBD1,NA,TRBV2,TRBJ1-3,CASSEGRGLGGNTIYF,TGTGCCAGCAGTGAAGGCAGGGGGCTAGGTGGAAACACCATATATTTT
TRBD2,NA,TRBV7-9,TRBJ2-3,CASSRAVAGGTDTQYF,TGTGCCAGCAGCCGGGCGGTGGCGGGGGGCACAGATACGCAGTATTTT
TRBD2,NA,TRBV3-1/TRBV3-2,TRBJ2-5,CASSRTSGRRETQYF,TGTGCCAGCAGCCGAACTAGCGGGAGAAGGGAGACCCAGTACTTC
TRBD1,NA,TRBV27,TRBJ1-2,CASSLRTGANYGYTF,TGTGCCAGCAGTTTGCGGACAGGGGCCAACTATGGCTACACCTTC
TRBD1,few,TRBV5-1,TRBJ1-2,CASSFPGQGPFNYGYTF,TGCGCCAGCAGCTTTCCAGGACAGGGGCCTTTTAACTATGGCTACACCTTC
NA,NA,TRBV7-8,TRBJ2-7,CASSLAGADSYEQYF,TGTGCCAGCAGCTTAGCCGGGGCGGACTCCTACGAGCAGTACTTC
TRBD1,NA,TRBV10-3,TRBJ1-5,CAISASQGQGYQPQHF,TGTGCCATCAGCGCAAGTCAAGGACAGGGCTATCAGCCCCAGCATTTT
NA,NA,TRBV5-4,TRBJ1-4,CASSLAGQYEKLFF,TGTGCCAGCAGCTTGGCCGGACAGTATGAAAAACTGTTTTTT
NA,NA,TRBV4-2,TRBJ2-7,CASSQDGNSVYEQYF,TGTGCCAGCAGCCAAGATGGGAACAGCGTCTACGAGCAGTACTTC
TRBD1,NA,TRBV30,TRBJ1-3,CAWRDRADSGNTIYF,TGTGCCTGGAGAGACAGGGCGGACTCTGGAAACACCATATATTTT
TRBD1,NA,TRBV7-8,TRBJ2-3,CASSQRRDRGLDTQYF,TGTGCCAGCAGCCAGCGCCGGGACAGGGGATTAGATACGCAGTATTTT
NA,NA,TRBV5-6,TRBJ1-5,CASSLRDQPQHF,TGTGCCAGCAGCCTCAGGGATCAGCCCCAGCATTTT
NA,NA,TRBV3-1/TRBV3-2,TRBJ2-7,CASSRRGSGSYEQYF,TGTGCCAGCAGCCGCCGAGGGTCAGGTTCCTACGAGCAGTACTTC
NA,few,TRBV30,TRBJ2-4,CAWSGGAKNIQYF,TGTGCCTGGAGTGGGGGGGCCAAAAACATTCAGTACTTC
TRBD2,NA,TRBV19,TRBJ2-7,CASSTRTGTSDTYEQYF,TGTGCCAGTAGTACCCGGACCGGGACTAGCGACACCTACGAGCAGTACTTC
NA,medium-sized,TRBV7-2,TRBJ2-2,CASSSDTGELFF,TGTGCCAGCAGCTCGGACACCGGGGAGCTGTTTTTT
TRBD1,few,TRBV11-2,TRBJ1-2,CASSFGTVYGYTF,TGTGCCAGCAGCTTCGGGACAGTCTATGGCTACACCTTC
TRBD2,few,TRBV7-9,TRBJ2-7,CASSTGLAGYYEQYF,TGTGCCAGCAGCACGGGACTAGCGGGATACTACGAGCAGTACTTC
TRBD1,once,TRBV6-1,TRBJ1-1,CASSEDRGDTEAFF,TGTGCCAGCAGTGAAGACAGGGGGGACACTGAAGCTTTCTTT
NA,NA,TRBV4-1,TRBJ1-2,CASSQGSGGDYGYTF,TGCGCCAGCAGCCAAGGTTCGGGGGGTGACTATGGCTACACCTTC
NA,NA,TRBV30,TRBJ1-1,CAHRENTEAFF,TGTGCCCACAGGGAGAACACTGAAGCTTTCTTT
NA,NA,TRBV3-1/TRBV3-2,TRBJ1-5,CASSQDGRFNQPQHF,TGTGCCAGCAGCCAAGATGGACGGTTCAATCAGCCCCAGCATTTT
NA,NA,TRBV5-1,TRBJ2-1,CASSVEISSYNEQFF,TGCGCCAGCAGCGTGGAGATTAGCTCCTACAATGAGCAGTTCTTC
TRBD1,NA,TRBV19,TRBJ1-1,CASSTGQGEAFF,TGTGCCAGTAGTACCGGACAGGGTGAAGCTTTCTTT
NA,NA,TRBV5-6,TRBJ1-2,CASSLVAGAEYGYTF,TGTGCCAGCAGCTTAGTTGCAGGGGCTGAATATGGCTACACCTTC
TRBD1,NA,TRBV30,TRBJ2-2,CAWDRGRGGELFF,TGTGCCTGGGACAGGGGCCGGGGTGGGGAGCTGTTTTTT
TRBD2,NA,TRBV3-1/TRBV3-2,TRBJ2-7,CASSQRRFTSGGFYEQYF,TGTGCCAGCAGCCAGAGGCGGTTTACTAGCGGGGGCTTCTACGAGCAGTACTTC
NA,NA,TRBV5-1,TRBJ2-7,CASSLDGTNYEQYF,TGCGCCAGCAGCTTGGACGGCACTAACTACGAGCAGTACTTC
NA,few,TRBV27,TRBJ1-1,CASSWRTRDTEAFF,TGTGCCAGCAGTTGGAGGACTCGGGACACTGAAGCTTTCTTT
TRBD1,few,TRBV15,TRBJ1-5,CATSSHGQGDQPQHF,TGTGCCACCAGCAGTCACGGACAGGGGGATCAGCCCCAGCATTTT
TRBD1,NA,TRBV7-3,TRBJ1-1,CASSRDRESEAFF,TGTGCCAGCAGCAGGGACAGGGAATCTGAAGCTTTCTTT
TRBD1,NA,TRBV5-4,TRBJ1-6,CASSGWTGDSSPLHF,TGTGCCAGCAGCGGGTGGACAGGGGATAGTTCACCCCTCCACTTT
TRBD2,NA,TRBV5-1,TRBJ2-3,CASSGVAGGPVTDTQYF,TGCGCCAGCAGCGGCGTAGCGGGAGGGCCTGTAACAGATACGCAGTATTTT
NA,once,TRBV5-1,TRBJ2-5,CASSYPRGAGRQETQYF,TGCGCCAGCAGCTATCCCCGAGGGGCGGGTCGTCAAGAGACCCAGTACTTC
TRBD2,once,TRBV5-1,TRBJ2-5,CASSLVLAGGQETQYF,TGCGCCAGCAGCTTGGTGCTAGCGGGGGGCCAAGAGACCCAGTACTTC